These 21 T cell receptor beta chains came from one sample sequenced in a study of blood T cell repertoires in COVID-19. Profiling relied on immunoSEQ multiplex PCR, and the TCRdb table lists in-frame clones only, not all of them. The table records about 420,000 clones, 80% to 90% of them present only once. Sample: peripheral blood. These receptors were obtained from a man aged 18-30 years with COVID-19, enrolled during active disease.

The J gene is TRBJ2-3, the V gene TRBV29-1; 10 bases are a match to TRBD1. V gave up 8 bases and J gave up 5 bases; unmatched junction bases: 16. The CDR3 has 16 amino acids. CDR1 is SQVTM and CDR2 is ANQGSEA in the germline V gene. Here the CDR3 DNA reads TGCAGCATCAACCCCGGGGACAGGGGAATTGGAGATACGCAGTATTTT. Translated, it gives CSINPGDRGIGDTQYF.

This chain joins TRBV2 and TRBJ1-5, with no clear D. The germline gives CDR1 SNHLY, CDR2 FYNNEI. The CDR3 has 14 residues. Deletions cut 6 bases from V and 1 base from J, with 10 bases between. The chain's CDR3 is CASSGELSNQPQHF. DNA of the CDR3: TGTGCCAGCAGCGGGGAGTTAAGCAATCAGCCCCAGCATTTT.

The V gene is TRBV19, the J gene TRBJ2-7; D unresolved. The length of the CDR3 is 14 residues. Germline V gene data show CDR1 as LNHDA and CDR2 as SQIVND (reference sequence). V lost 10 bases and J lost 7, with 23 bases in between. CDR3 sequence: CATRSSLSSEEQYF. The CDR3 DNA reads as TGTGCCACCCGGTCCTCCCTCTCGAGTGAGGAGCAGTACTTC.

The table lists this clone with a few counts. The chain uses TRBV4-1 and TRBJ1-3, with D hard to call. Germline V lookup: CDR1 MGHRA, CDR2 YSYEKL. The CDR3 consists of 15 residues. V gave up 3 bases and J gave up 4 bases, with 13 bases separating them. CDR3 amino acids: CASSQTTESGNTIYF. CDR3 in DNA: TGCGCCAGCAGCCAGACCACAGAGTCCGGAAACACCATATATTTT.

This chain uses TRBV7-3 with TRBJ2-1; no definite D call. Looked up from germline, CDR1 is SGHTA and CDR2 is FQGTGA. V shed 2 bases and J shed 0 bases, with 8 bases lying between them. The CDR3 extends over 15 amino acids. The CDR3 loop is CASSLVRSSYNEQFF. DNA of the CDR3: TGTGCCAGCAGCTTAGTACGGAGCTCCTACAATGAGCAGTTCTTC.

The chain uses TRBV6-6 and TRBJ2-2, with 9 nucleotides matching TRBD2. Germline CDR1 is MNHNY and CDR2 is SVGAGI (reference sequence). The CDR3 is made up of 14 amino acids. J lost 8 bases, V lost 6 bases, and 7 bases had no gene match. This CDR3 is CASRPAGGSGELFF. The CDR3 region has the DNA TGTGCCAGCAGACCAGCGGGAGGATCGGGGGAGCTGTTTTTT.

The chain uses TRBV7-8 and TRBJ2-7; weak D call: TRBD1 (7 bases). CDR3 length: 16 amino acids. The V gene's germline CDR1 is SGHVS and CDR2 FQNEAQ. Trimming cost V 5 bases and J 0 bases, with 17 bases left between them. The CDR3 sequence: CASSPMGGTVSYEQYF. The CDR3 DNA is TGTGCCAGCAGCCCAATGGGCGGGACAGTCTCCTACGAGCAGTACTTC.

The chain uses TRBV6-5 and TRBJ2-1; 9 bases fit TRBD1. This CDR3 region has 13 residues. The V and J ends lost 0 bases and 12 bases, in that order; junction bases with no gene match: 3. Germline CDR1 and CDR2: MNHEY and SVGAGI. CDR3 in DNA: TGTGCCAGCAGTTACTCGAGACAGGGGGGGCAGTTCTTC. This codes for CASSYSRQGGQFF.

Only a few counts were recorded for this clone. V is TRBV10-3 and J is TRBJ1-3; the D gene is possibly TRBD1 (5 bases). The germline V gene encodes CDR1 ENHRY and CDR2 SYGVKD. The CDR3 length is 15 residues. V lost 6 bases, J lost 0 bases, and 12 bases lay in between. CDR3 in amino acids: CAISETESSGNTIYF. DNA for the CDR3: TGTGCCATCAGCGAGACAGAATCCTCTGGAAACACCATATATTTT.

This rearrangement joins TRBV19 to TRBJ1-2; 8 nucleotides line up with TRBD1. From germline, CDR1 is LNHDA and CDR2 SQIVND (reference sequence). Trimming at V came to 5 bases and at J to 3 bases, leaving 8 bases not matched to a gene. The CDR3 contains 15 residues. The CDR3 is CASSPTAQGDYGYTF. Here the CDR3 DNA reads TGTGCCAGTAGTCCAACAGCACAGGGGGACTATGGCTACACCTTC.

CDR3: CASSLQGNEQFF. Written as DNA, the CDR3 is TGTGCCAGCAGCCTACAGGGCAATGAGCAGTTCTTC. The rearrangement joins TRBV11-3 to TRBJ2-1; a weak D match, TRBD1 (6 bases). The germline V gene encodes CDR1 SGHNT and CDR2 YENEEA. This CDR3 spans 12 amino acids. Deletions cut 5 bases from V and 6 bases from J, with 8 bases between.

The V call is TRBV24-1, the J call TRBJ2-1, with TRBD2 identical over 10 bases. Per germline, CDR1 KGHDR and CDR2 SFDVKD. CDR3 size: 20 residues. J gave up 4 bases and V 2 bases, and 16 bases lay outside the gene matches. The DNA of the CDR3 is TGTGCCACCAGTGATTCATCCGGGACTAGCGCTCCCCGGGGTTACAATGAGCAGTTCTTC. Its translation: CATSDSSGTSAPRGYNEQFF.

CDR3 sequence: CASSAGRVKETQYF. Here the CDR3 DNA reads TGTGCCAGCAGTGCGGGCAGGGTAAAGGAGACCCAGTACTTC. The chain is built from TRBV2 and TRBJ2-5, with D tentatively TRBD1 (5 bases). This CDR3 region has 14 residues. Looked up from germline, CDR1 is SNHLY and CDR2 is FYNNEI. The ends were cut back, 4 bases at V and 5 bases at J, with 14 bases in the middle.

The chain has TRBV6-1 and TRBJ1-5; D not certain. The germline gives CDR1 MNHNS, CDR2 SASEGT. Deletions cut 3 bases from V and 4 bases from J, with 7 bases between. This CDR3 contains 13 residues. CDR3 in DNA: TGTGCCAGCAGTGACGCCAGGAATCAGCCCCAGCATTTT. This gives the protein CASSDARNQPQHF.

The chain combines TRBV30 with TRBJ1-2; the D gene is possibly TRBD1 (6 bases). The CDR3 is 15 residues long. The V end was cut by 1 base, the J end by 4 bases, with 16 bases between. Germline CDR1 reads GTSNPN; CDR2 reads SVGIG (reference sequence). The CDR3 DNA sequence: TGTGCCTGGAGTGCGAGGGGGGGACTCCGCTATGGCTACACCTTC. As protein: CAWSARGGLRYGYTF.

The CDR3 loop reads CASSYYTTGTDGYTF. CDR3 coding DNA: TGCGCCAGCAGCTACTATACGACAGGGACGGATGGCTACACCTTC. The rearrangement uses TRBV5-1 and TRBJ1-2, with 7 bases identical to TRBD1. V shed 3 bases and J 6 bases; nucleotides not matched to a gene: 11. CDR1 SGHRS and CDR2 YFSETQ come from the germline V gene. This CDR3 contains 15 residues.

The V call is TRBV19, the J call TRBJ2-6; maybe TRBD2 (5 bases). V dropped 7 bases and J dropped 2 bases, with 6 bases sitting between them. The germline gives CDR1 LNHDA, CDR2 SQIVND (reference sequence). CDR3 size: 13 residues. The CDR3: CASTGTGANVLTF. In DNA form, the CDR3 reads TGTGCCAGTACGGGAACTGGGGCCAACGTCCTGACTTTC.

CDR3 sequence (DNA): TGTGCCAGCAGTGAATCCGGCCCCTGGTCCCCCACTAGCGGGGGCCTCGGGGAGACCCAGTACTTC. It encodes CASSESGPWSPTSGGLGETQYF. The chain carries TRBV2 and TRBJ2-5, with 11 bases lining up with TRBD2. The CDR3 length is 22 residues. Trimming cost V 2 bases and J 5 bases; bases outside gene matches: 25. Germline V gene sequence: CDR1 SNHLY, CDR2 FYNNEI.

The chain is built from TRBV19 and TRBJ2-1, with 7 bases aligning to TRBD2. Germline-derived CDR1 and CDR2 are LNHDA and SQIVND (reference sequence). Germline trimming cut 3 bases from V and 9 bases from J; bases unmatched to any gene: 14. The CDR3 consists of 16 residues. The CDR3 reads CASSIKAREGSFEQFF. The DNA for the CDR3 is TGTGCCAGTAGTATTAAAGCCAGGGAGGGGTCCTTTGAGCAGTTCTTC.

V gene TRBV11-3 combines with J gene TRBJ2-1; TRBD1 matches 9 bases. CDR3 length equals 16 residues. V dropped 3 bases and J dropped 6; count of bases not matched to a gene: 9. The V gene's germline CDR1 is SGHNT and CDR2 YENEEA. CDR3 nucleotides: TGTGCCAGCAGCTTGCCCGGGGGACAGGGCGGCAATGAGCAGTTCTTC. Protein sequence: CASSLPGGQGGNEQFF.

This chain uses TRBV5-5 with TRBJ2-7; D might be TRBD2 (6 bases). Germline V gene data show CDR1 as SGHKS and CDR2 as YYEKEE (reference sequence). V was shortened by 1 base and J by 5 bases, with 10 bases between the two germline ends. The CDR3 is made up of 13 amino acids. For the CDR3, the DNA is TGTGCCAGCAGCTTGTTTGGGAGGCACGAGCAGTACTTC. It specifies CASSLFGRHEQYF.